This TCR beta chain originates from a study of blood T cell repertoires in COVID-19. Study-wide context: The study drew acute and convalescent COVID-19 samples from the United States, Italy and Spain.

The CDR3 runs 20 residues. The germline V gene has CDR1 SGDLS and CDR2 YYNGEE. V lost 4 bases, J lost 0 bases, and 14 bases stayed unmatched. As processed by the authors: Quantification of nucleated cells was approximated via reference gene primer amplification. Sequencing used immunoSEQ multiplex PCR; TCRdb keeps in-frame clones, though not all of them. The V and J calls and clone size are taken from that table; D and trimming were inferred from the DNA. The sample has some 270,000 clones, 84% seen once. The chain uses TRBV9 and TRBJ2-2; 11 bases are shared with TRBD2. The source is a man aged 50 to 60 who had recovered from COVID-19. The sequencing input was PBMCs or T cells enriched from blood (not recorded which). CDR3: CASSPQMLAGGLSNTGELFF. The CDR3 DNA reads as TGTGCCAGCAGCCCCCAGATGCTAGCGGGGGGCCTTTCGAACACCGGGGAGCTGTTTTTT. Variable domain in full (rest from reference TRBV9 and TRBJ2-2): DSGVTQTPKHLITATGQRVTLRCSPRSGDLSVYWYQQSLDQGLQFLIQYYNGEERAKGNILERFSAQQFPDLHSELNLSSLELGDSALYFCASSPQMLAGGLSNTGELFFGEGSRLTVL.